The 9 T cell receptor beta chains below all came from one sample that was sequenced in a study of T-cell memory formation after mild COVID-19. A single record per CDR3 protein comes from TCRdb applying MiXCR to the 5' RACE reads. Of 240,000 or so distinct CDR3 sequences listed, 9.4% are singletons. Input material: PBMCs or a T cell subset sorted from them (not recorded which). All receptors come from a man younger than 30 who had mild COVID-19 (a few samples of this study predate the infection). Cell type and time point are not known.

This clonotype was observed at least ten times. The rearrangement joins TRBV4-2 to TRBJ2-2, with TRBD2 matching over 14 bases. The V gene's germline CDR1 is LGHNA and CDR2 YNFKEQ. The trim removed 4 bases at V and 6 bases at J, leaving 10 bases unmatched. The CDR3 spans 18 residues. CDR3 in DNA: TGTGCCAGCAGCCGAAAGACTAGCGGGGGGGCCTATGCCGGGGAGCTGTTTTTT. Its protein is CASSRKTSGGAYAGELFF.

This clonotype was recorded at least ten times. The rearrangement uses TRBV5-6 and TRBJ2-5; 7 bases are a match to TRBD1. CDR1 and CDR2 (germline): SGHDT, YYEEEE. With V trimmed by 3 bases and J by 4 bases, 6 bases remained unmatched. This CDR3 is built from 14 residues. CDR3 nucleotide sequence: TGTGCCAGCAGCTGGGCGACAGGGCGAGAGACCCAGTACTTC. This translates into CASSWATGRETQYF.

This rearrangement joins TRBV7-2 to TRBJ2-7; 8 bases align to TRBD1. J gave up 3 bases and V 5 bases, and 9 bases lay outside the gene matches. This CDR3 region has 15 residues. Looked up from germline, CDR1 is SGHTA and CDR2 is FQGNSA. The CDR3 protein is CASSLEWTGYYEQYF. CDR3 sequence (DNA): TGTGCCAGCAGCCTCGAATGGACAGGGTACTACGAGCAGTACTTC.

This clonotype was seen more than once but under ten times. This chain joins TRBV28 and TRBJ2-2; a weak D match, TRBD1 (7 bases). The CDR3 contains 15 residues. Trimming cost V 3 bases and J 6 bases, with 14 bases left between them. Looked up from germline, CDR1 is MDHEN and CDR2 is SYDVKM. Written as DNA, the CDR3 is TGTGCCAGCAGTTTCCACGACAGGGAGGCCGGGGAGCTGTTTTTT. As protein: CASSFHDREAGELFF.

This chain links TRBV7-2 with TRBJ2-2, with D perhaps TRBD2 (5 bases). Trimming removed 1 base at V and 5 bases at J, with 8 bases between. The CDR3 consists of 14 residues. Germline V gene lookup returns CDR1 SGHTA and CDR2 FQGNSA. CDR3 in DNA: TGTGCCAGCAGCTTAGAGGGCGGGACCGGGGAGCTGTTTTTT. Translation gives CASSLEGGTGELFF.

This clonotype has ten or more counts. The chain links TRBV12-3 or TRBV12-4 to TRBJ2-3; D possibly corresponds to TRBD1 (6 bases). This CDR3 comprises 16 residues. Between the trimmed V and J ends, which lost 6 bases and 11 bases, there was a span of 27 bases. The CDR3 DNA sequence: TGTGCCAGCAGCCGCAACTCCGGGACACCGGCGACGCGGCAGTATTTT. Translation gives CASSRNSGTPATRQYF.

This chain links TRBV9 with TRBJ2-7, with a weak D call TRBD1 (5 bases). This CDR3 region has 15 residues. Trimming removed 4 bases from V and 2 bases from J, with 16 bases in between. The V gene's germline CDR1 is SGDLS and CDR2 YYNGEE. The CDR3 loop is CASSPEGAEPYEQYF. The CDR3 DNA sequence: TGTGCCAGCAGCCCGGAAGGGGCAGAACCCTACGAGCAGTACTTC.

The chain combines TRBV5-1 with TRBJ2-1, with 11 bases that match TRBD2. V shed 6 bases, J shed 4 bases, and the junction held 9 bases outside the gene matches. CDR1 is SGHRS, CDR2 YFSETQ, per germline. The CDR3 spans 16 residues. The DNA of the CDR3 is TGCGCCAGCAATCCCCCCGGGACTAGCGGTTACAATGAGCAGTTCTTC. This translates into CASNPPGTSGYNEQFF.

This clonotype was detected a few times. The V call is TRBV20-1, the J call TRBJ1-5; weak D call: TRBD1 (5 bases). Deletions cut 6 bases from V and 8 bases from J, with 14 bases between. The V gene's germline CDR1 is DFQATT and CDR2 SNEGSKA (reference sequence). The CDR3 has 12 residues. CDR3: CSARDVVEPQHF. In nucleotides, the CDR3 is TGCAGTGCCAGGGACGTCGTCGAGCCCCAGCATTTT.